This paragraph covers one T cell receptor beta chain sequence. No antigen is known for it. After removal of 1 base from V and 5 bases from J, the junction contained 11 bases not matched to a gene. CDR1 and CDR2 (germline): MDHEN, SYDVKM. The CDR3 length is 17 residues. Data came from immunoSEQ multiplex PCR; TCRdb stores just in-frame clones and leaves some out. The sample shows approximately 60,000 clones, around 84% of them seen only once. This record belongs to a study of OX40 agonist ivuxolimab in advanced cancers. Study observations and caveats: Among the nonresponders, some also had low normalized T-cell clonal expansion.

The rearrangement links TRBV28 to TRBJ2-1, with 7 bases aligning to TRBD1. This receptor was obtained from an adult with an advanced solid tumor such as melanoma, head and neck, liver or kidney cancer. Sample: CD4+ or CD8+ T cells sorted from blood, taken in a trial of the OX40 agonist ivuxolimab. CDR3 bases: TGTGCCAGCAGTTTATATAGGGGGTCAGGGGGTCACAATGAGCAGTTCTTC. Amino acid sequence: CASSLYRGSGGHNEQFF.